This T cell receptor beta chain was sequenced in a study of blood T cell repertoires in COVID-19. Study context: T cells, B-cell-depleted T cells, or PBMCs supplied cDNA or gDNA.

As processed by the authors: Estimates of nucleated cell counts were drawn from the amplification of reference gene primers. Libraries were prepared by immunoSEQ multiplex PCR; TCRdb keeps only in-frame clonotypes and omits some of them. V, J and clone size derive from that table, while D and trimming were established from the DNA sequence. The table shows some 220,000 clones, with 80% to 90% occurring only once. The germline gives CDR1 SGDLS, CDR2 YYNGEE. The V segment lost 4 bases and the J segment 8 bases; nucleotides outside the gene matches: 6. This CDR3 contains 14 residues. Recruits, aged roughly 18 to 90 years, lived in 24 US areas. Clinical histories supplied by participants themselves formed the basis of cohort assignment.

This TCR derives from a woman aged 18 to 35 in a cohort exposed to, infected with or recovered from COVID-19 (not recorded which). The genes are TRBV9 and TRBJ1-2, with 12 bases that match TRBD1. The sample was PBMCs or T cells enriched from blood (not recorded which). CDR3 DNA sequence: TGTGCCAGCAGCCGGGACAGGGGGCTGGGAGGCTACACCTTC. It codes for CASSRDRGLGGYTF.